The T cell receptor beta chain described here comes from a study of tumor-infiltrating lymphocytes in primary liver carcinoma. Regarding the study as a whole: Just about 7-25% of leading clones were found in every one of five regions. Tumor top-250-clone fraction significantly exceeded that of blood (p = 0.039).

Synthesis of TCR beta cDNA was carried out from 450 to 650 ng total RNA with a constant-region primer. Investigators got TCR beta libraries out of three nested multiplex PCR rounds, done with slightly modified ARM-PCR. The study ran its first two PCR rounds for nine to ten cycles each, using TRBV1-TRBV30 forward primers and a C-beta reverse primer. TCRdb re-called the multiplex PCR reads with MiXCR, one entry per CDR3 protein. The table has some 22,000 distinct CDR3 sequences, 60% to 80% seen once. From unsorted bulk tissue weighing about 20-31 mg, DNA and RNA were co-extracted. Every tumor was sampled at five separate regions. In its sample, this clonotype was seen once. The antigen is undetermined. One end of the junction does not line up with germline, which may come from a read error. Germline V gene sequence: CDR1 SGHAT, CDR2 FQNNGV. The CDR3 sequence is 15 residues long.

The rearrangement uses TRBV11-2 and TRBJ2-1, with no clear D. Source material: liver tumor tissue from sampling region 5. Subset specified: tumor region T5, tumor centre. The sequence was collected from a woman aged 30 to 39 with primary liver carcinoma and hepatitis B virus infection. The CDR3 DNA reads as TGTGCCATCAGCTTCGACCCAGCTGGATCGGTTGAGCAGTTCTTC. Translation gives CAISFDPAGSVEQFF.